The clone carrying this T cell receptor beta chain was found a few times. Its antigen is as yet unknown. Isolated RNA was reverse transcribed in full, so expressed TCRB transcripts were sequenced. Libraries were prepared by immunoSEQ multiplex PCR; TCRdb keeps only in-frame clonotypes and omits some of them. The table lists about 280,000 clones, approximately 15% of them singletons, with 0.015% to 0.019% in the top ten. The CDR3 consists of 15 residues. The germline V gene has CDR1 MNHEY and CDR2 SMNVEV (reference sequence). With V trimmed by 2 bases and J by 4 bases, 3 bases remained unmatched. A CD45RO/CCR7/CD25/CD127/CD95/CD27 panel sorted naive, central memory, regulatory and stem cell-like memory CD4+ cells. The data derive from a study of beta chain features in type 1 diabetes. Overall study context: Across the samples, about 110,000,000 sorted cells were examined in total.

Overall study results and limits: TCRB CDR3s were moderately but significantly shorter in Type 1 diabetes patients in all four CD4+ subsets. Fewer junction insertions and more nucleotide deletions appeared in type 1 diabetes patients.

The V call is TRBV27, the J call TRBJ2-2; 8 bases fit TRBD1. This receptor was taken from a man aged 18 to 30 with type 1 diabetes. The sequencing sample was made of naive CD4+ T cells from blood. CDR3 sequence: CASSLAGQVTGELFF. The CDR3 nucleotides are TGTGCCAGCAGTTTAGCGGGACAGGTCACCGGGGAGCTGTTTTTT.